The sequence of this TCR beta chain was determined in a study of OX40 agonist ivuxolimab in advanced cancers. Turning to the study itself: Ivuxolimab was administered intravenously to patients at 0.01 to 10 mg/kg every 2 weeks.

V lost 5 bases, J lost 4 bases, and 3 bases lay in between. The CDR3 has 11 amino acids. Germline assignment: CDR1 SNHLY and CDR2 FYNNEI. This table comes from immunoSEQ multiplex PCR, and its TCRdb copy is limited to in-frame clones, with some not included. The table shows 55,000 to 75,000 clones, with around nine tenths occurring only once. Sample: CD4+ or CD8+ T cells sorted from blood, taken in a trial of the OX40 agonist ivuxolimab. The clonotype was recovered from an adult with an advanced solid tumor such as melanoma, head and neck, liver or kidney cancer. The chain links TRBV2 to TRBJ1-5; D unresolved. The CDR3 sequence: CASSLNQPQHF. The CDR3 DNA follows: TGTGCCAGCAGTTTGAATCAGCCCCAGCATTTT.